These T cell receptor beta chains were read from a single sample in a study of blood T cell repertoires in COVID-19. TCRdb's table, derived via immunoSEQ multiplex PCR, lists solely in-frame clones and lacks some. The data contain 55,000 to 80,000 clones, about 70% of them singletons. Material: peripheral blood. All receptors come from a human donor in a cohort sampled during active COVID-19. Each CDR3 is given with its conserved first and last residue. The D gene is left open where the match is weak. Only some rows state a clone size, as once, few, many or a class for expanded clones.

clone_size: NA; d_call: NA; v_call: TRBV4-1; j_call: TRBJ2-2; cdr3_aa: CASSQLSGTELFF; cdr3_nt: TGCGCCAGCAGCCAATTATCCGGGACAGAGCTGTTTTTT
clone_size: NA; d_call: TRBD1; v_call: TRBV28; j_call: TRBJ1-2; cdr3_aa: CATTGTGSYGYTF; cdr3_nt: TGTGCCACAACCGGGACAGGGTCCTATGGCTACACCTTC
clone_size: NA; d_call: NA; v_call: TRBV6-5; j_call: TRBJ2-2; cdr3_aa: CASSTTINGELFF; cdr3_nt: TGTGCCAGCAGCACTACGATAAACGGGGAGCTGTTTTTT
clone_size: once; d_call: TRBD2; v_call: TRBV5-1; j_call: TRBJ2-5; cdr3_aa: CASSRLAGNQETQYF; cdr3_nt: TGCGCCAGCAGCCGACTAGCGGGGAACCAAGAGACCCAGTACTTC
clone_size: NA; d_call: TRBD1; v_call: TRBV6-1; j_call: TRBJ1-4; cdr3_aa: CASSEMGWAGGASNEKLFF; cdr3_nt: TGTGCCAGCAGTGAAATGGGGTGGGCAGGGGGCGCATCTAATGAAAAACTGTTTTTT
clone_size: NA; d_call: NA; v_call: TRBV28; j_call: TRBJ1-1; cdr3_aa: CASSLLSAEAFF; cdr3_nt: TGTGCCAGCAGTTTATTGTCAGCTGAAGCTTTCTTT
clone_size: once; d_call: TRBD1; v_call: TRBV6-6; j_call: TRBJ1-2; cdr3_aa: CASSQRKTGGLSNYGYTF; cdr3_nt: TGTGCCAGCAGTCAACGAAAGACAGGGGGCCTTTCTAACTATGGCTACACCTTC
clone_size: NA; d_call: TRBD2; v_call: TRBV5-1; j_call: TRBJ2-7; cdr3_aa: CASSLGTSSYEQYF; cdr3_nt: TGCGCCAGCAGCTTGGGGACTAGCTCCTACGAGCAGTACTTC
clone_size: NA; d_call: TRBD1; v_call: TRBV4-3; j_call: TRBJ2-3; cdr3_aa: CASSPTWTGGASDTQYF; cdr3_nt: TGCGCCAGCAGCCCCACCTGGACAGGGGGCGCATCAGATACGCAGTATTTT
clone_size: NA; d_call: NA; v_call: TRBV7-9; j_call: TRBJ2-7; cdr3_aa: CASSLDLQGWKNEQYF; cdr3_nt: TGTGCCAGCAGCTTAGATTTGCAGGGTTGGAAGAACGAGCAGTACTTC
clone_size: NA; d_call: NA; v_call: TRBV3-1/TRBV3-2; j_call: TRBJ2-1; cdr3_aa: CASSQFRVYNEQFF; cdr3_nt: TGTGCCAGCAGCCAGTTCAGGGTTTACAATGAGCAGTTCTTC
clone_size: NA; d_call: NA; v_call: TRBV7-9; j_call: TRBJ1-2; cdr3_aa: CASSLEGNYGYTF; cdr3_nt: TGTGCCAGCAGCTTAGAGGGGAACTATGGCTACACCTTC
clone_size: NA; d_call: NA; v_call: TRBV19; j_call: TRBJ2-4; cdr3_aa: CASRESGNIQYF; cdr3_nt: TGTGCCAGTCGCGAGTCGGGAAACATTCAGTACTTC
clone_size: few; d_call: NA; v_call: TRBV7-3; j_call: TRBJ2-1; cdr3_aa: CASSSTGMNEQFF; cdr3_nt: TGTGCCAGCAGCTCTACAGGGATGAATGAGCAGTTCTTC
clone_size: NA; d_call: NA; v_call: TRBV3-1/TRBV3-2; j_call: TRBJ1-5; cdr3_aa: CASSQRGQPQHF; cdr3_nt: TGTGCCAGCAGCCAAAGGGGACAGCCCCAGCATTTT
clone_size: NA; d_call: TRBD2; v_call: TRBV7-2; j_call: TRBJ2-3; cdr3_aa: CASMGLAGGPDTQYF; cdr3_nt: TGTGCCAGCATGGGACTAGCGGGGGGCCCAGATACGCAGTATTTT
clone_size: NA; d_call: TRBD1; v_call: TRBV5-8; j_call: TRBJ1-5; cdr3_aa: CASSWDRGASNQPQHF; cdr3_nt: TGTGCCAGCAGCTGGGACAGGGGGGCGAGCAATCAGCCCCAGCATTTT
clone_size: NA; d_call: TRBD1; v_call: TRBV2; j_call: TRBJ1-5; cdr3_aa: CASSGQAISNQPQHF; cdr3_nt: TGTGCCAGCAGCGGACAGGCCATAAGCAATCAGCCCCAGCATTTT
clone_size: NA; d_call: TRBD1; v_call: TRBV19; j_call: TRBJ1-1; cdr3_aa: CASTDRAHTEAFF; cdr3_nt: TGTGCCAGTACGGACAGGGCCCACACTGAAGCTTTCTTT
clone_size: NA; d_call: TRBD1; v_call: TRBV19; j_call: TRBJ2-5; cdr3_aa: CASSIGQGVVETQYF; cdr3_nt: TGTGCCAGTAGTATCGGACAGGGGGTGGTCGAGACCCAGTACTTC
clone_size: NA; d_call: NA; v_call: TRBV30; j_call: TRBJ1-2; cdr3_aa: CAWSGGPHGYTF; cdr3_nt: TGTGCCTGGAGTGGAGGGCCACATGGCTACACCTTC
clone_size: NA; d_call: TRBD1; v_call: TRBV12-3/TRBV12-4; j_call: TRBJ1-2; cdr3_aa: CASSSDRVYGYTF; cdr3_nt: TGTGCCAGCAGTTCCGACAGGGTCTATGGCTACACCTTC
clone_size: few; d_call: NA; v_call: TRBV20-1; j_call: TRBJ1-2; cdr3_aa: CSASNEETGSYGYTF; cdr3_nt: TGCAGTGCTAGTAACGAAGAAACAGGGAGCTATGGCTACACCTTC
clone_size: few; d_call: NA; v_call: TRBV28; j_call: TRBJ1-6; cdr3_aa: CASSLNRYNSPLHF; cdr3_nt: TGTGCCAGCAGTTTGAACAGGTACAATTCACCCCTCCACTTT
clone_size: NA; d_call: TRBD1; v_call: TRBV7-2; j_call: TRBJ2-2; cdr3_aa: CASSFWTGATGELFF; cdr3_nt: TGTGCCAGCAGCTTTTGGACAGGGGCCACCGGGGAGCTGTTTTTT
clone_size: NA; d_call: NA; v_call: TRBV12-5; j_call: TRBJ1-2; cdr3_aa: CASGPPFGGNYGYTF; cdr3_nt: TGTGCTAGTGGTCCTCCCTTCGGGGGAAACTATGGCTACACCTTC
clone_size: NA; d_call: TRBD1; v_call: TRBV19; j_call: TRBJ1-6; cdr3_aa: CASSKNPGTVNSPLHF; cdr3_nt: TGTGCCAGTAGTAAAAACCCCGGGACAGTTAATTCACCCCTCCACTTT
clone_size: NA; d_call: NA; v_call: TRBV28; j_call: TRBJ1-5; cdr3_aa: CASSTRSNQPQHF; cdr3_nt: TGTGCCAGCAGCACCAGAAGCAATCAGCCCCAGCATTTT
clone_size: NA; d_call: NA; v_call: TRBV29-1; j_call: TRBJ2-7; cdr3_aa: CSVETGGGNEQYF; cdr3_nt: TGCAGCGTTGAAACGGGGGGCGGGAACGAGCAGTACTTC
clone_size: NA; d_call: NA; v_call: TRBV5-6; j_call: TRBJ1-2; cdr3_aa: CASSLRTDGYTF; cdr3_nt: TGTGCCAGCAGCCTAAGGACAGATGGCTACACCTTC
clone_size: NA; d_call: NA; v_call: TRBV4-1; j_call: TRBJ2-5; cdr3_aa: CASSQDAADRQETQYF; cdr3_nt: TGCGCCAGCAGCCAAGATGCGGCAGATCGGCAAGAGACCCAGTACTTC
clone_size: NA; d_call: NA; v_call: TRBV4-3; j_call: TRBJ1-2; cdr3_aa: CASSQEKGVTYGYTF; cdr3_nt: TGCGCCAGCAGCCAAGAGAAGGGGGTGACCTATGGCTACACCTTC
clone_size: NA; d_call: TRBD2; v_call: TRBV5-6; j_call: TRBJ2-3; cdr3_aa: CASSLDGLAADTQYF; cdr3_nt: TGTGCCAGCAGCTTGGACGGACTAGCAGCAGATACGCAGTATTTT
clone_size: NA; d_call: TRBD1; v_call: TRBV4-2; j_call: TRBJ2-1; cdr3_aa: CASSPDSFGTASYNEQFF; cdr3_nt: TGTGCCAGCAGCCCCGATAGTTTCGGGACAGCCTCCTACAATGAGCAGTTCTTC
clone_size: once; d_call: TRBD2; v_call: TRBV2; j_call: TRBJ2-1; cdr3_aa: CASSPLGAGALYNEQFF; cdr3_nt: TGTGCCAGCAGCCCACTAGGAGCGGGGGCACTCTACAATGAGCAGTTCTTC
clone_size: NA; d_call: NA; v_call: TRBV5-4; j_call: TRBJ1-1; cdr3_aa: CASSVAGPGTEAFF; cdr3_nt: TGTGCCAGCAGCGTCGCCGGCCCGGGCACTGAAGCTTTCTTT
clone_size: few; d_call: NA; v_call: TRBV6-5; j_call: TRBJ1-5; cdr3_aa: CASRLGGEPQHF; cdr3_nt: TGTGCCAGTAGACTGGGGGGGGAGCCCCAGCATTTT
clone_size: NA; d_call: TRBD1; v_call: TRBV5-4; j_call: TRBJ2-4; cdr3_aa: CASSLAGGRAKNIQYF; cdr3_nt: TGTGCCAGCAGCTTAGCAGGGGGAAGAGCCAAAAACATTCAGTACTTC
clone_size: NA; d_call: NA; v_call: TRBV20-1; j_call: TRBJ2-5; cdr3_aa: CSASQNMQYF; cdr3_nt: TGCAGTGCTTCCCAGAACATGCAGTACTTC
clone_size: NA; d_call: NA; v_call: TRBV6-1; j_call: TRBJ2-2; cdr3_aa: CASSETGYTGELFF; cdr3_nt: TGTGCCAGCAGTGAAACGGGTTACACCGGGGAGCTGTTTTTT
clone_size: once; d_call: NA; v_call: TRBV5-6; j_call: TRBJ1-6; cdr3_aa: CASSSPLDAVGNLNSPLHF; cdr3_nt: TGTGCCAGCAGCTCCCCGCTCGACGCCGTCGGGAATCTTAATTCACCCCTCCACTTT
clone_size: NA; d_call: TRBD1; v_call: TRBV18; j_call: TRBJ1-3; cdr3_aa: CASSPDRGNTIYF; cdr3_nt: TGTGCCAGCTCACCAGACAGGGGCAACACCATATATTTT